In its sample, the clone carrying this T cell receptor (beta chain) was seen a few times. This entry is derived from a study of blood T cells in healthy people across ages. The V and J ends lost 5 bases and 5 bases respectively, with 18 bases between them. The CDR3 is 15 residues long. A second about 6 to 12 cycle PCR used barcoded and J-beta primers. TCRdb re-derived calls from the 5' RACE reads in MiXCR, one entry per CDR3 protein. Of hundreds of thousands of distinct CDR3 sequences in the sample, 56% were seen once. Donor samples were obtained from healthy Caucasian individuals from Russia, aged about 6 to 90.

This chain joins TRBV12-3 or TRBV12-4 and TRBJ2-5; D ambiguous. Sequencing was done on a sample of blood. The receptor was derived from a man aged 40-50 years in good health. CDR3 coding DNA: TGTGCCAGCAGTAAAGAACCCCTGAGCTGGGAGACCCAGTACTTC. Translated: CASSKEPLSWETQYF.